The next 21 T cell receptor beta chains were all read from a single sample in a study of T cells in Graves' hyperthyroidism and ophthalmopathy (dated by TCRdb to about 2019). The receptor library was made with multiplex PCR. TCRdb records Illumina HiSeq 2000 as the sequencer. The TCR beta CDR3 regions were amplified from the RNA transcripts. The TCR CDR3 was subjected to a first round of RT-PCR using the HTBI primer set and the Qiagen OneStep RT-PCR kit. Using fastp at Q25 and MiXCR, TCRdb reprocessed the public reads and kept productive beta chains. Entries are consolidated by CDR3 protein sequence, retaining the most common genes and DNA. The table for this sample lists around 700,000 distinct CDR3 sequences; approximately 18% of them were counted only once. Over 15% of the sample is held by the ten biggest clonotypes. Sequencing was carried out using blood. These receptors all stem from a woman aged 45-60 years with Graves' hyperthyroidism that later progressed to Graves' ophthalmopathy.

A remark on this clonotype: A much larger clone differs from this one at a single base, so this may be a read error. This chain links TRBV7-2 with TRBJ1-6; tentatively, D is TRBD1 (6 bases). Germline V gene lookup returns CDR1 SGHTA and CDR2 FQGNSA. The CDR3 covers 15 residues. The CDR3 nucleotides are TGTGCCAGCAGCTTAGTTTCCAGGGGCGGATCACCCCTCTACTTT. This encodes CASSLVSRGGSPLYF.

The sample holds many counts of this clonotype. This chain links TRBV5-1 with TRBJ1-4; 7 bases align to TRBD1. Germline V gives CDR1 SGHRS, CDR2 YFSETQ. Germline trimming cut 3 bases from V and 6 bases from J; bases unmatched to any gene: 5. The CDR3 contains 14 residues. The CDR3 spells CASSSGQDDEKLFF. The CDR3, as DNA: TGCGCCAGCAGCTCTGGACAGGATGATGAAAAACTGTTTTTT.

The chain is built from TRBV4-1 and TRBJ2-2, with 8 bases that match TRBD1. The J segment lost 5 bases and the V segment lost 4 bases, leaving 9 bases of the junction unmatched. The length of the CDR3 is 16 residues. CDR1 is MGHRA, CDR2 YSYEKL, per germline. The CDR3 reads CASSPPRGRQTGELFF. As DNA, the CDR3 is TGCGCCAGCAGCCCACCCAGGGGGCGACAGACCGGGGAGCTGTTTTTT.

The table lists this clonotype with a few counts. The chain uses TRBV24-1 and TRBJ1-1, with 9 bases that match TRBD1. This CDR3 spans 15 amino acids. CDR1 and CDR2 from the germline V gene are KGHDR and SFDVKD. Trimming cost V 9 bases and J 3 bases; bases outside gene matches: 10. CDR3 nucleotide sequence: TGTGCCACCGCCAGGGGACAGGGTGTTTACACTGAAGCTTTCTTT. Encoded protein: CATARGQGVYTEAFF.

The rearrangement uses TRBV12-3 or TRBV12-4 and TRBJ2-4; the match to TRBD1 covers 9 bases. The CDR3 runs to 14 residues. V shed 2 bases, J shed 8 bases, and the junction held 4 bases outside the gene matches. This CDR3 is CASSLRTGVDIQYF. CDR3 nucleotide sequence: TGTGCCAGCAGTTTACGGACAGGGGTGGACATTCAGTACTTC.

The J gene is TRBJ2-5, the V gene TRBV12-3 or TRBV12-4, with a tentative D call TRBD2 (6 bases). The CDR3 has 14 amino acids. The V end lost 5 bases, the J end lost 5 bases, and 15 bases lay between the germline ends. In DNA, the CDR3 is TGTGCCAGCAGTCCCGGGGGAGTCGGGGAGACCCAGTACTTC. It codes for CASSPGGVGETQYF.

This clonotype was picked up many times. The chain has TRBV11-2 and TRBJ1-2, with D perhaps TRBD1 (6 bases). Trimming removed 0 bases from V and 0 bases from J, with 8 bases in between. Germline values: CDR1 SGHAT, CDR2 FQNNGV. This CDR3 is 15 amino acids long. In DNA form, the CDR3 reads TGTGCCAGCAGCTTAGAGGCAGGGGCTAACTATGGCTACACCTTC. This sequence encodes CASSLEAGANYGYTF.

This clonotype was found many times. This chain uses TRBV7-3 with TRBJ1-1; D is possibly TRBD1 (6 bases). This CDR3 is built from 14 residues. The V end lost 5 bases, the J end lost 4 bases, and 14 bases lay between the germline ends. The germline CDR1 and CDR2 sequences are SGHTA and FQGTGA. CDR3 sequence: CASSPGGGATEAFF. CDR3 nucleotide sequence: TGTGCCAGCAGCCCCGGGGGCGGAGCCACTGAAGCTTTCTTT.

The gene calls are TRBV5-4 and TRBJ2-3; TRBD2 matches at 8 bases. Germline CDR1 reads SGHNT; CDR2 reads YYREEE (reference sequence). The CDR3 loop spans 15 amino acids. V shed 5 bases, J shed 1 base, and the junction held 6 bases outside the gene matches. CDR3 sequence reads: CASRPGGARTDTQYF. Written as DNA, the CDR3 is TGTGCCAGCAGACCCGGGGGGGCCCGCACAGATACGCAGTATTTT.

This clonotype was observed a single time. The junction and the germline gene differ at one end; a read error may be behind it. This rearrangement joins TRBV6-9 to TRBJ1-1, with D unresolved. This CDR3 comprises 15 residues. Germline CDR1 MNHGY, CDR2 SVAAGI. CDR3 sequence (DNA): TGTGCCAACAGTTCGTCGACGGGTTGGAACACTGAAGCTTTCTTT. This encodes CANSSSTGWNTEAFF.

This clonotype occurred a few times. DNA of the CDR3: TGTGCCAGCAGTGAAGTAGGGGGACCGCGATCTGGTCGGTTCTTC. This encodes CASSEVGGPRSGRFF. The genes are TRBV6-1 and TRBJ2-1; maybe TRBD1 (6 bases). Trimming removed 1 base at V and 15 bases at J, with 22 bases between. The CDR3 has 15 residues. CDR1 MNHNS and CDR2 SASEGT come from the germline V gene.

This clonotype was found a few times. This rearrangement joins TRBV12-3 or TRBV12-4 to TRBJ2-1, with D perhaps being TRBD1 or TRBD2 (5 bases each). Trimming took off 8 bases at V and 9 bases at J, with 20 bases between the two ends. CDR3 size: 14 residues. CDR3 coding DNA: TGTGCCAGCCGGTCGGCAGGCCACGGGACTGAGCAGTTCTTC. Translation gives CASRSAGHGTEQFF.

This clonotype was counted a single time. Given a far larger clone just one base away, this is likely a sequencing read error. V and J are TRBV3-1 and TRBJ1-6; D remains ambiguous. The CDR3 contains 13 residues. The germline V gene has CDR1 LGHDT and CDR2 YNNKEL (reference sequence). The CDR3 DNA reads as TGTGCCAGCAGCCTGGGCGGAAATTCACCCCCCCACTTT. Its protein product is CASSLGGNSPPHF. Combining the CDR3 with reference TRBV3-1 and TRBJ1-6 gives the whole variable domain DTAVSQTPKYLVTQMGNDKSIKCEQNLGHDTMYWYKQDSKKFLKIMFSYNNKELIINETVPNRFSPKSPDKAHLNLHINSLELGDSAVYFCASSLGGNSPPHFGNGTRLTVT.

This clonotype was counted between two and nine times. J is TRBJ2-1 and V is TRBV7-9, with D tentatively TRBD2 (6 bases). Germline CDR1 and CDR2: SEHNR and FQNEAQ (reference sequence). Trimming took 5 bases from V and 9 from J, leaving 20 bases between them. The CDR3 is 15 residues long. CDR3 region: CASSKGPGTWFEQFF. CDR3 in DNA: TGTGCCAGCAGCAAGGGACCAGGGACTTGGTTTGAGCAGTTCTTC.

This chain links TRBV6-2 or TRBV6-3 with TRBJ2-3, with TRBD2 as a possible D gene (5 bases). This CDR3 spans 12 amino acids. V lost 2 bases, J lost 7 bases, and 7 bases lay in between. Germline loops: CDR1 MNHEY, CDR2 SVGEGT. CDR3 bases: TGTGCCAGCAGTTACAGGACTTATACGCAGTATTTT. Translated: CASSYRTYTQYF.

There are many counts of this clonotype. The chain combines TRBV6-1 with TRBJ1-1; tentative D call: TRBD1 (6 bases). This CDR3 is built from 15 residues. Germline CDR1 is MNHNS and CDR2 is SASEGT. V dropped 5 bases and J dropped 1 base, with 14 bases sitting between them. The CDR3 nucleotides are TGTGCCAGCAGTAACCACAGGGACGGGAACACTGAAGCTTTCTTT. Translating gives CASSNHRDGNTEAFF.

There are many counts of this clonotype. The CDR3 region has the DNA TGTGCCAGCAGTTTCTCGACCAGGTACCAAGAGACCCAGTACTTC. It specifies CASSFSTRYQETQYF. The chain uses TRBV6-5 and TRBJ2-5; D ambiguous. CDR1 is MNHEY, CDR2 SVGAGI, per germline. This CDR3 contains 15 residues. The ends were cut back, 4 bases at V and 0 bases at J, with 12 bases in the middle.

The rearrangement uses TRBV2 and TRBJ2-1, with no clear D. V shed 6 bases and J shed 2 bases, with 8 bases lying between them. Germline CDR1 and CDR2: SNHLY and FYNNEI. The CDR3 runs to 13 residues. Here the CDR3 reads CASRVRTYNEQFF. As DNA, the CDR3 is TGTGCCAGCAGGGTGCGGACCTACAATGAGCAGTTCTTC.

This clonotype was picked up a small number of times. The J gene is TRBJ2-1, the V gene TRBV15; 8 bases fit TRBD1. Germline-derived CDR1 and CDR2 are LNHNV and YYDKDF (reference sequence). The length of the CDR3 is 14 residues. J gave up 8 bases and V 2 bases, and 5 bases lay outside the gene matches. CDR3 coding DNA: TGTGCCACCAGCAGAAAGACAGGGGTGGATGAGCAGTTCTTC. This sequence encodes CATSRKTGVDEQFF.

The chain combines TRBV20-1 with TRBJ2-3; 8 bases agree with TRBD2. The V gene end was trimmed by 0 bases and the J gene end by 1 base; junction bases not matched to a gene: 9. CDR3 length equals 17 residues. The germline gives CDR1 DFQATT, CDR2 SNEGSKA (reference sequence). CDR3 DNA: TGCAGTGCTAGAGATAGAGATAGCGGGGCACGCACAGATACGCAGTATTTT. Its translation: CSARDRDSGARTDTQYF.

In this sample, this clonotype turned up many times. This chain links TRBV20-1 with TRBJ1-5, with a tentative D call TRBD1 (5 bases). Germline loops: CDR1 DFQATT, CDR2 SNEGSKA (reference sequence). This CDR3 contains 16 residues. V lost 0 bases and J lost 0, with 12 bases in between. The CDR3 sequence: CSARDAGEYSNQPQHF. In nucleotides, the CDR3 is TGCAGTGCTAGAGATGCGGGGGAATATAGCAATCAGCCCCAGCATTTT.